This is a list of T cell receptor beta chains from one sample in a study of control samples from healthy donors and cancer patients. Assay used: immunoSEQ multiplex PCR; TCRdb lists only in-frame clones, some missing. The sample has 80,000 or so clones; roughly 90% are singletons. Sequencing used blood. These receptors were collected from a man aged 45 to 65 in good health. CDR3s include the opening cysteine and the closing phenylalanine or tryptophan. D genes are given only for firm matches. Rows give clone size only sometimes, using once, few, many, or a class for an expanded clone.

-	-	TRBV27	TRBJ1-2	TGTGCCAGCAGCTTAGGCGGGACCGCGGTATATGGCTACACCTTC	CASSLGGTAVYGYTF
TRBD1	-	TRBV19	TRBJ1-2	TGTGCCAGTAGTATAGCCGGGACAGCTCATGGCTACACCTTC	CASSIAGTAHGYTF
TRBD1	-	TRBV30	TRBJ1-6	TGTGCCTGGACTACAGAGACAGGGGCCAATTCACCCCTCCACTTT	CAWTTETGANSPLHF
-	-	TRBV5-1	TRBJ1-3	TGCGCCAGCAGCTTGGTTGGGGGCGATTTCGTAAACACCATATATTTT	CASSLVGGDFVNTIYF
TRBD2	-	TRBV2	TRBJ2-2	TGTGCCAGCAGCGAAGCGGGAGCGAACACCGGGGAGCTGTTTTTT	CASSEAGANTGELFF
-	-	TRBV27	TRBJ2-4	TGTGCCAGCAGTGGGGGTAGGAGGGGACACATTCAGTACTTC	CASSGGRRGHIQYF
-	-	TRBV5-1	TRBJ1-1	TGCGCCAGCAGCAGCGGACACTCGGGCACTGAAGCTTTCTTT	CASSSGHSGTEAFF
TRBD1	-	TRBV19	TRBJ1-5	TGTGCCAGTAGTGTTGGACAGGGAGGACAGCCCCAGCATTTT	CASSVGQGGQPQHF
-	few	TRBV19	TRBJ1-5	TGTGCCAGTAGTTGGGGCCTTCAGCCCCAGCATTTT	CASSWGLQPQHF
-	once	TRBV6-5	TRBJ2-1	TGTGCCAGCACGCTGGGGTCTTACAATGAGCAGTTCTTC	CASTLGSYNEQFF
TRBD2	few	TRBV30	TRBJ2-5	TGTGCCTGGAGTTCGGGGGGCCAAGAGACCCAGTACTTC	CAWSSGGQETQYF
-	-	TRBV6-5	TRBJ1-3	TGTGCCAGCAGAGCAGGGCGGCCTGGAAACACCATATATTTT	CASRAGRPGNTIYF
-	-	TRBV4-2	TRBJ2-1	TGTGCCAGCAGCCAAGTTCTAAAGGGGAATGAGCAGTTCTTC	CASSQVLKGNEQFF
-	-	TRBV11-3	TRBJ2-7	TGTGCCAGCGGCACAGGAAAAAACTACGAGCAGTACTTC	CASGTGKNYEQYF
TRBD1	-	TRBV6-1	TRBJ1-5	TGTGCCAGCAGTGGGGGACAGGCCGACCTCTCCAATCAGCCCCAGCATTTT	CASSGGQADLSNQPQHF
TRBD1	-	TRBV6-5	TRBJ1-4	TGTGCCAGCAGAGCCCCGGGACAGGGTAGTGAAAAACTGTTTTTT	CASRAPGQGSEKLFF
-	-	TRBV15	TRBJ1-2	TGTGCCACCAGCACCCCCGGGGACCGTGGCTACACCTTC	CATSTPGDRGYTF
TRBD2	once	TRBV29-1	TRBJ2-1	TGCAGCGCCGCTAGCGGGGGGGCCTACAATGAGCAGTTCTTC	CSAASGGAYNEQFF
-	-	TRBV7-3	TRBJ1-1	TGTGCCAGCAGCTTTACAGTGAACACTGAAGCTTTCTTT	CASSFTVNTEAFF
-	-	TRBV7-8	TRBJ2-3	TGTGCCAGCAGCCGCGGTCCAGGAACAGATACGCAGTATTTT	CASSRGPGTDTQYF
-	-	TRBV10-3	TRBJ2-7	TGTGCCATCAGTGACCGCACAGGGATCGGCGAGCAGTACTTC	CAISDRTGIGEQYF
TRBD1	-	TRBV7-3	TRBJ2-1	TGTGCCAGCAGCCCGGACAGGGGACATGAGCAGTTCTTC	CASSPDRGHEQFF
-	once	TRBV6-2/TRBV6-3	TRBJ1-2	TGTGCCAGCAGCCTCCGAGGGTCAGGGGATACTAACTATGGCTACACCTTC	CASSLRGSGDTNYGYTF
-	once	TRBV7-2	TRBJ1-3	TGTGCCAGCAGCTTCGGCGAGGCTCGTGGAAACACCATATATTTT	CASSFGEARGNTIYF
TRBD1	once	TRBV29-1	TRBJ1-1	TGCAGCGTTGATCCTACAGGGGGCAGGGCTGAAGCTTTCTTT	CSVDPTGGRAEAFF
TRBD1	-	TRBV7-6	TRBJ2-2	TGTGCCAGCAGCCCGGGACAGCGAAGCCCTGAGCTTGATTTT	CASSPGQRSPELDF
TRBD2	-	TRBV5-6	TRBJ2-5	TGTGCCAGCAGCCCCAAATTAGCGGGGGGGCGCCAAGAGACCCAGTACTTC	CASSPKLAGGRQETQYF
TRBD1	-	TRBV19	TRBJ2-2	TGTGCCAGTAGTATAAGGGGGCAGCCCGGGGAGCTGTTTTTT	CASSIRGQPGELFF
TRBD2	-	TRBV6-6	TRBJ2-7	TGTGCCAGCAGGACTAGCGGGAATACCTACGAGCAGTACTTC	CASRTSGNTYEQYF
TRBD2	-	TRBV18	TRBJ2-3	TGTGCCAGCTCACCACCGGGAGGGCCAGATACGCAGTATTTT	CASSPPGGPDTQYF
-	-	TRBV7-9	TRBJ1-2	TGTGCCAGCAGCCCTCCTGACAACAACTATGGCTACACCTTC	CASSPPDNNYGYTF
-	-	TRBV5-4	TRBJ1-1	TGTGCCAGCAGCTTGTTAACGGGGGCTGACACTGAAGCTTTCTTT	CASSLLTGADTEAFF
-	-	TRBV29-1	TRBJ2-7	TGCAGCGTTGAATTTGGGCCCTACGAGCAGTACTTC	CSVEFGPYEQYF
-	-	TRBV11-3	TRBJ2-7	TGTGCCAGCAGCCGGGACATATACGAGCAGTACTTC	CASSRDIYEQYF
-	-	TRBV5-1	TRBJ2-3	TGCGCCAGCAGCTTGCGGGGGACCCCTAGCACAGATACGCAGTATTTT	CASSLRGTPSTDTQYF
TRBD2	once	TRBV30	TRBJ2-1	TGTGCCTGGAGCACCGGGACTAAAGGGAATGAGCAGTTCTTC	CAWSTGTKGNEQFF
-	-	TRBV2	TRBJ1-1	TGTGCCAGGACGACGGGGTTCTCGGAAGCTTTCTTT	CARTTGFSEAFF
-	-	TRBV5-1	TRBJ1-2	TGCGCCAGCAGCTTAACAACTAACTATGGCTACACCTTC	CASSLTTNYGYTF
-	-	TRBV10-2	TRBJ2-3	TGCGCCATCCAGGGGGGTAGCGGGAGCACAGATACGCAGTATTTT	CAIQGGSGSTDTQYF
-	-	TRBV5-1	TRBJ2-1	TGCGCCAGCAGCTTCGGGGACATCTACAATGAGCAGTTCTTC	CASSFGDIYNEQFF
-	-	TRBV27	TRBJ1-1	TGTGCCAGCAGTTTATTCCCAAACACTGAAGCTTTCTTT	CASSLFPNTEAFF
TRBD2	-	TRBV9	TRBJ2-5	TGTGCCAGCAGCGTAAGGAGCGGGGGGGCTATGCGCGAGACCCAGTACTTC	CASSVRSGGAMRETQYF
-	-	TRBV29-1	TRBJ2-1	TGCAGCGTTGACGGAGGGGATGAGCAGTTCTTC	CSVDGGDEQFF
TRBD2	-	TRBV4-1	TRBJ2-1	TGCGCCAGCAGCCAAGACGCTAGCGGGGGGGCGGGTGAGCAGTTCTTC	CASSQDASGGAGEQFF
TRBD1	-	TRBV11-2	TRBJ1-1	TGTGCCAGCAACAGGGGGAACACTGAAGCTTTCTTT	CASNRGNTEAFF
TRBD1	-	TRBV29-1	TRBJ1-1	TGCAGCGTTGTAATCGGGACAGGGTCTTTGAACACTGAAGCTTTCTTT	CSVVIGTGSLNTEAFF
-	-	TRBV2	TRBJ1-6	TGTGCCAGCAGTGAAGCAGAAGCCTATAATTCACCCCTCCACTTT	CASSEAEAYNSPLHF
TRBD1	-	TRBV18	TRBJ1-2	TGTGCCAGCTCACCACCATCAGGGGGCGCTGACTATGGCTACACCTTC	CASSPPSGGADYGYTF
-	-	TRBV14	TRBJ2-3	TGTGCCAGCAGCCAACACGGACGGAGGACAGATACGCAGTATTTT	CASSQHGRRTDTQYF
-	-	TRBV7-2	TRBJ2-2	TGTGCCAGCAGCGCCTTAGCTGGGGGTTACACCGGGGAGCTGTTTTTT	CASSALAGGYTGELFF
-	-	TRBV4-2	TRBJ1-5	TGTGCCAGCAGCCAAGATCCGGGTCAGCCCCAGCATTTT	CASSQDPGQPQHF
TRBD2	-	TRBV10-2	TRBJ2-5	TGCGCCAGCAGTGTAGCGGGGGGAAAAGAGACCCAGTACTTC	CASSVAGGKETQYF
TRBD1	-	TRBV7-9	TRBJ1-2	TGTGCCAGCAGCTTCGGACAGGGGAACTATGGCTACACCTTC	CASSFGQGNYGYTF
-	few	TRBV10-3	TRBJ2-2	TGTGCCGCAAATAAGGACTTGTTCACCGGGGAGCTGTTTTTT	CAANKDLFTGELFF
-	-	TRBV5-1	TRBJ1-5	TGCGCCAGCAGCTTGGGTCCTTACAATCAGCCCCAGCATTTT	CASSLGPYNQPQHF
-	-	TRBV29-1	TRBJ2-7	TGCAGCGGCGGGAGACAGGGCCTGGAGGAGCAGTACTTC	CSGGRQGLEEQYF
-	-	TRBV27	TRBJ1-5	TGTGCCAGCACCTTGGGCAGGGGAGATCAGCCCCAGCATTTT	CASTLGRGDQPQHF
-	-	TRBV5-5	TRBJ2-3	TGTGCCAGCAGCTTCTTCACAGATACGCAGTATTTT	CASSFFTDTQYF
-	-	TRBV7-8	TRBJ2-1	TGTGCCAGCAGCGTCATGAGGGAGCAGTTCTTC	CASSVMREQFF